This paragraph reports one T cell receptor beta chain. The table came from immunoSEQ multiplex PCR; TCRdb's copy has only in-frame clones and leaves some out. The sample carries 35,000 to 40,000 clones, roughly 78% recorded once. The data are from a study of OX40 agonist ivuxolimab in advanced cancers. Patients with autoimmune history or systemic immunosuppression were excluded. The material was CD4+ or CD8+ T cells sorted from blood, obtained in a trial of the OX40 agonist ivuxolimab. The receptor was derived from an adult with an advanced solid tumor such as melanoma, head and neck, liver or kidney cancer.

CDR3 amino acids: CASSARTLSGNTIYF. The DNA for the CDR3 is TGTGCCAGCAGTGCACGGACACTCTCTGGAAACACCATATATTTT. This rearrangement joins TRBV27 to TRBJ1-3, with D perhaps TRBD1 (5 bases). The CDR3 is 15 amino acids. Germline CDR1 reads MNHEY; CDR2 reads SMNVEV (reference sequence). Trimming pared 5 bases from V and 0 bases from J, leaving 11 bases between.